Listed here are 25 T cell receptor beta chains from one sample, sequenced in a study of CD8 T cells in ankylosing spondylitis. TCRdb re-derived calls from the 5' RACE reads in MiXCR, one entry per CDR3 protein. The table lists around 340,000 distinct CDR3 sequences, about 20% of them singletons. The sample comprised blood, either unsorted or a sorted T cell fraction (not recorded which). These receptors were taken from a male donor with ankylosing spondylitis or in good health (not recorded which).

There are a few counts of this clonotype. The CDR3 region is CSVVGTSGGLNSYEQYF. The DNA of the CDR3 is TGCAGCGTTGTGGGCACTAGCGGGGGCCTAAACTCCTACGAGCAGTACTTC. This rearrangement joins TRBV29-1 to TRBJ2-7, with 11 bases aligning to TRBD2. V gave up 4 bases and J gave up 0 bases; unmatched junction bases: 11. Germline CDR1 and CDR2: SQVTM and ANQGSEA. The CDR3 has 17 amino acids.

This chain joins TRBV28 and TRBJ2-1, with TRBD2 matching 8 bases. The CDR3 length is 15 residues. CDR1 and CDR2 from the germline V gene are MDHEN and SYDVKM. Unmatched junction bases numbered 11, after V lost 5 bases and J lost 8 bases. This CDR3 reads CASSISRGGFDEQFF. The CDR3 nucleotides read TGTGCCAGCAGTATCAGTCGCGGGGGGTTTGATGAGCAGTTCTTC.

This sequence joins TRBV15 and TRBJ2-4; D ambiguous. The CDR3 covers 12 residues. Trimming removed 1 base from V and 9 bases from J, with 7 bases in between. Germline CDR1 and CDR2: LNHNV and YYDKDF (reference sequence). CDR3 DNA: TGTGCCACCAGCAGAGTACCTACCATTCAGTACTTC. It specifies CATSRVPTIQYF.

This clonotype was seen a few times. This chain links TRBV5-5 with TRBJ2-2; 8 nucleotides align to TRBD2. This CDR3 spans 17 amino acids. Germline CDR1 is SGHKS and CDR2 is YYEKEE (reference sequence). After removal of 0 bases from V and 1 base from J, the junction contained 5 bases not matched to a gene. The CDR3 nucleotides are TGTGCCAGCAGCTTGGTGGCCAGCGGGGGGAACACCGGGGAGCTGTTTTTT. Translation: CASSLVASGGNTGELFF.

The rearrangement joins TRBV27 to TRBJ2-1; TRBD1 agrees at 9 bases. Looked up from germline, CDR1 is MNHEY and CDR2 is SMNVEV (reference sequence). V was clipped by 3 bases and J by 7 bases; unmatched bases: 4. This CDR3 has 14 residues. The DNA for the CDR3 is TGTGCCAGCAGTTTGGGGACAGGGCAAAATGAGCAGTTCTTC. Translation gives CASSLGTGQNEQFF.

The rearrangement links TRBV7-2 to TRBJ2-3, with TRBD2 identical over 7 bases. V shed 0 bases, J shed 2 bases, and the junction held 5 bases outside the gene matches. This CDR3 has 16 residues. Germline lookup yields CDR1 SGHTA and CDR2 FQGNSA. This chain's CDR3 is CASSLAGGGVTDTQYF. As DNA, the CDR3 is TGTGCCAGCAGCTTAGCGGGGGGAGGGGTCACAGATACGCAGTATTTT.

This clonotype showed up just a few times. V and J are TRBV29-1 and TRBJ2-2, with 8 bases lining up with TRBD1. V trimming: 6 bases; J trimming: 5 bases; junction bases outside the gene matches: 5. The V gene's germline CDR1 is SQVTM and CDR2 ANQGSEA. The CDR3 is 13 amino acids. The CDR3 nucleotides are TGCAGCGTCACGGACAGGGCGACCGGGGAGCTGTTTTTT. It translates to CSVTDRATGELFF.

The table lists this clonotype with a few counts. The genes are TRBV20-1 and TRBJ2-7, with D possibly matching TRBD1 (6 bases). Trimming pared 4 bases from V and 1 base from J, leaving 14 bases between. The CDR3 contains 14 residues. The V gene's germline CDR1 is DFQATT and CDR2 SNEGSKA (reference sequence). CDR3 DNA sequence: TGCAGTGCTAAGGTGGGGGCAGGGTCCTACGAGCAGTACTTC. This gives the protein CSAKVGAGSYEQYF.

For the CDR3, the DNA is TGTGCCACCAGCAGCGACAGGGGCGTCGACGAGCAGTACTTC. This translates into CATSSDRGVDEQYF. V and J are TRBV15 and TRBJ2-7; TRBD1 matches 8 bases. CDR3 length equals 14 residues. Trimming at V came to 3 bases and at J to 5 bases, leaving 6 bases not matched to a gene. CDR1 is LNHNV and CDR2 is YYDKDF in the germline V gene (reference sequence). Looking up the rest from reference TRBV15 and TRBJ2-7 gives the full variable domain: DAMVIQNPRYQVTQFGKPVTLSCSQTLNHNVMYWYQQKSSQAPKLLFHYYDKDFNNEADTPDNFQSRRPNTSFCFLDIRSPGLGDTAMYLCATSSDRGVDEQYFGPGTRLTVT.

The chain is built from TRBV7-9 and TRBJ2-7; D possibly corresponds to TRBD2 (5 bases). V dropped 5 bases and J dropped 5 bases, with 16 bases sitting between them. CDR3 size: 14 residues. The germline V gene encodes CDR1 SEHNR and CDR2 FQNEAQ (reference sequence). This CDR3 is CASSHPGLPDEQYF. The CDR3 DNA reads TGTGCCAGCAGCCACCCTGGACTGCCTGACGAGCAGTACTTC.

This clonotype has a handful of counts. This sequence joins TRBV4-2 and TRBJ2-2; D remains ambiguous. This CDR3 region has 17 residues. V lost 0 bases, J lost 4 bases, and 15 bases lay in between. The germline CDR1 and CDR2 sequences are LGHNA and YNFKEQ. CDR3 bases: TGTGCCAGCAGCCAAGAAATATACGGATCCCTCACCGGGGAGCTGTTTTTT. Encoded protein: CASSQEIYGSLTGELFF.

The rearrangement links TRBV7-9 to TRBJ2-3; D is perhaps TRBD2 (6 bases). Germline CDR1 is SEHNR and CDR2 is FQNEAQ (reference sequence). This CDR3 comprises 15 residues. Trimming took 1 base from V and 5 from J, leaving 13 bases between them. CDR3 sequence: CASSLGWGVKDTQYF. Here the CDR3 DNA reads TGTGCCAGCAGCTTAGGATGGGGGGTCAAAGATACGCAGTATTTT.

J is TRBJ2-1 and V is TRBV11-2; D is unresolved. The CDR3 runs 11 residues. Per the germline V gene, CDR1 is SGHAT and CDR2 is FQNNGV. V was cut by 8 bases and J by 10 bases, with 12 bases left in between. In DNA, the CDR3 is TGTGCCAGCCTCGACCCGTCCGAGCAGTTCTTC. Protein sequence: CASLDPSEQFF.

The chain uses TRBV27 and TRBJ2-7; 7 nucleotides match TRBD2. V shed 4 bases, J shed 6 bases, and the junction held 6 bases outside the gene matches. CDR1 and CDR2 from the germline V gene are MNHEY and SMNVEV (reference sequence). This CDR3 has 13 residues. The CDR3 protein is CASSYSGRAEQYF. The DNA for the CDR3 is TGTGCCAGCAGTTACTCAGGGAGGGCCGAGCAGTACTTC.

The chain uses TRBV14 and TRBJ2-3; a possible D gene is TRBD2 (7 bases). V dropped 0 bases and J dropped 8 bases, with 9 bases sitting between them. Germline values: CDR1 SGHDN, CDR2 FVKESK. CDR3 size: 13 residues. The CDR3 sequence is CASSQEGGATQYF. In nucleotides, the CDR3 is TGTGCCAGCAGCCAAGAAGGGGGGGCTACGCAGTATTTT.

This clonotype was counted a few times. V is TRBV12-3 or TRBV12-4 and J is TRBJ2-4, with 7 bases lining up with TRBD2. There are 13 residues in the CDR3. Trimming cost V 3 bases and J 8 bases; bases outside gene matches: 4. This chain's CDR3 is CASSLTGGYIQYF. DNA for the CDR3: TGTGCCAGCAGTTTGACCGGGGGGTACATTCAGTACTTC.

V gene TRBV4-1 combines with J gene TRBJ2-3; 8 positions match TRBD2. The V gene end was trimmed by 4 bases and the J gene end by 5 bases; junction bases not matched to a gene: 8. CDR3 size: 15 residues. Germline V gives CDR1 MGHRA, CDR2 YSYEKL. Here the CDR3 reads CASSRGESGRDTQYF. In DNA form, the CDR3 reads TGCGCCAGCAGCCGGGGGGAGAGCGGGAGAGATACGCAGTATTTT.

This clonotype was counted only a few times. V and J are TRBV13 and TRBJ2-3; unclear D gene. Germline CDR1 and CDR2: PRHDT and FYEKMQ (reference sequence). V was clipped by 4 bases and J by 1 base, with 9 bases between them. The CDR3 is 14 residues long. The CDR3 DNA reads as TGTGCCAGCAGCTCCCTCGGTCGCACAGATACGCAGTATTTT. Residues: CASSSLGRTDTQYF.

This clonotype was picked up a small number of times. The CDR3 protein is CASSVGFDEQFF. In DNA, the CDR3 is TGTGCCAGTAGTGTTGGATTCGATGAGCAGTTCTTC. The chain links TRBV19 to TRBJ2-1; no firm D call. Germline V gene data show CDR1 as LNHDA and CDR2 as SQIVND (reference sequence). CDR3 length: 12 residues. V was cut by 5 bases and J by 8 bases, with 10 bases left in between. The variable domain in full, with the rest retrieved from reference TRBV19 and TRBJ2-1, is DGGITQSPKYLFRKEGQNVTLSCEQNLNHDAMYWYRQDPGQGLRLIYYSQIVNDFQKGDIAEGYSVSREKKESFPLTVTSAQKNPTAFYLCASSVGFDEQFFGPGTRLTVL.

This clonotype came up a few times. At one boundary the junction diverges from the germline segment, which might be a read error. The J gene is TRBJ1-2, the V gene TRBV10-2, with 10 bases fitting TRBD1. This CDR3 comprises 14 residues. Germline V CDR1 and CDR2: WSHSY, SAAADI. CDR3 region: CASSRDRGRDGYTF. In DNA, the CDR3 is TGCGCCAGCAGTCGAGACAGGGGGCGAGACGGCTACACTTTC.

The V call is TRBV29-1, the J call TRBJ2-7, with TRBD2 as a possible D gene (7 bases). V lost 4 bases and J lost 2, with 15 bases in between. Germline loops: CDR1 SQVTM, CDR2 ANQGSEA. This CDR3 region has 14 residues. For the CDR3, the DNA is TGCAGCGTTGTGGTGAGGGGGGGGACCTACGAGCAGTACTTC. It is translated as CSVVVRGGTYEQYF.

The chain combines TRBV6-2 or TRBV6-3 with TRBJ2-5; no clear D gene. The germline gives CDR1 MNHEY, CDR2 SVGEGT. The V and J ends lost 2 bases and 5 bases respectively, with 12 bases between them. The CDR3 contains 14 residues. This CDR3 is CASSYHLQRETQYF. The DNA of the CDR3 is TGTGCCAGCAGTTACCACCTCCAAAGGGAGACCCAGTACTTC.

This clonotype was seen a few times. The V gene is TRBV6-1, the J gene TRBJ2-1; 9 nucleotides align to TRBD2. The J segment lost 4 bases and the V segment lost 0 bases, leaving 13 bases of the junction unmatched. The germline V gene has CDR1 MNHNS and CDR2 SASEGT. The CDR3 is 19 residues long. The DNA of the CDR3 is TGTGCCAGCAGTGAAGCGGGTGCGGGGCTAGCGGGGAGTTACAATGAGCAGTTCTTC. This sequence encodes CASSEAGAGLAGSYNEQFF.

The table lists this clonotype with a few counts. The V call is TRBV4-1, the J call TRBJ2-6; possibly TRBD2 for D (5 bases). V dropped 0 bases and J dropped 0 bases, with 12 bases sitting between them. The germline V gene encodes CDR1 MGHRA and CDR2 YSYEKL. This CDR3 is built from 18 residues. CDR3 nucleotide sequence: TGCGCCAGCAGCCAAGATTGGGGAGATTACTCTGGGGCCAACGTCCTGACTTTC. This translates into CASSQDWGDYSGANVLTF.

This clonotype was counted many times. The chain uses TRBV29-1 and TRBJ2-1; perhaps TRBD2 as D (5 bases). Trimming cost V 4 bases and J 8 bases, with 9 bases left between them. Germline V gene data show CDR1 as SQVTM and CDR2 as ANQGSEA. This CDR3 has 11 amino acids. CDR3 amino acids: CSVASYHEQFF. In DNA form, the CDR3 reads TGCAGCGTTGCTAGCTATCATGAGCAGTTCTTC.